One sample yielded the 13 T cell receptor beta chains listed below, sequenced in a study of blood T cell repertoires in COVID-19. The assay was immunoSEQ multiplex PCR, and TCRdb's table has in-frame clones only and misses some. This sample has more than 60,000 clones, with roughly 82% found just once. Sequencing was done on a sample of peripheral blood. The source of these receptors is a man aged 60 to 75 with acute or convalescent COVID-19.

This chain connects TRBV7-9 to TRBJ1-6; no clear D gene. Trimming left V 1 base short and J 5 bases short, with 6 bases between. The germline V gene encodes CDR1 SEHNR and CDR2 FQNEAQ (reference sequence). CDR3 length equals 14 residues. The CDR3 DNA reads as TGTGCCAGCAGCTTAGAAACTCATAATTCACCCCTCCACTTT. As protein: CASSLETHNSPLHF. The variable domain in full, completed from reference TRBV7-9 and TRBJ1-6, reads DTGVSQNPRHKITKRGQNVTFRCDPISEHNRLYWYRQTLGQGPEFLTYFQNEAQLEKSRLLSDRFSAERPKGSFSTLEIQRTEQGDSAMYLCASSLETHNSPLHFGNGTRLTVT.

This clone was seen only a few times. The chain links TRBV3-1 (or the pseudogene TRBV3-2) to TRBJ2-1; D gene ambiguous. The CDR3 loop spans 13 amino acids. Germline V gene lookup returns CDR1 LGHDT and CDR2 YNNKEL (reference sequence). Trimming cost V 0 bases and J 7 bases, with 7 bases left between them. The CDR3 here is CASSQEPANEQFF. The CDR3, as DNA: TGTGCCAGCAGCCAAGAACCCGCGAATGAGCAGTTCTTC.

The rearrangement links TRBV28 to TRBJ2-1, with 11 bases identical to TRBD1. There are 16 residues in the CDR3. CDR1 MDHEN and CDR2 SYDVKM come from the germline V gene. V dropped 7 bases and J dropped 2; count of bases not matched to a gene: 7. The CDR3: CASTPAGQGAYNEQFF. The CDR3 DNA reads as TGTGCCAGCACCCCGGCGGGACAGGGGGCCTACAATGAGCAGTTCTTC. Together with reference TRBV28 and TRBJ2-1, the CDR3 gives the full variable domain: DVKVTQSSRYLVKRTGEKVFLECVQDMDHENMFWYRQDPGLGLRLIYFSYDVKMKEKGDIPEGYSVSREKKERFSLILESASTNQTSMYLCASTPAGQGAYNEQFFGPGTRLTVL.

This clone was counted a few times. Its ends do not fully match the called genes, so a read error is possible. The chain is built from TRBV4-3 and TRBJ2-2; D perhaps matches TRBD2 (6 bases). This CDR3 contains 13 residues. Germline V gene lookup returns CDR1 LGHNA and CDR2 YSLEER. CDR3 loop: CASSQEASGQLFF. CDR3 bases: TGCGCCAGCAGCCAAGAGGCGAGCGGGCAGCTGTTTTTT.

CDR3 residues: CASSLAGGAGYTF. The CDR3 nucleotides read TGTGCCAGCAGCTTAGCAGGAGGGGCTGGCTACACCTTC. The chain joins TRBV7-6 to TRBJ1-2, with a possible D match to TRBD1 (5 bases). V gave up 0 bases and J gave up 7 bases, with 9 bases separating them. Germline values: CDR1 SGHVS, CDR2 FNYEAQ. CDR3 length: 13 amino acids. Together with reference TRBV7-6 and TRBJ1-2, the CDR3 gives the full variable domain: GAGVSQSPRYKVTKRGQDVALRCDPISGHVSLYWYRQALGQGPEFLTYFNYEAQQDKSGLPNDRFSAERPEGSISTLTIQRTEQRDSAMYRCASSLAGGAGYTFGSGTRLTVV.

The chain carries TRBV19 and TRBJ1-1, with D possibly TRBD1 on 6 matching bases. The CDR3 loop spans 16 amino acids. The V end was cut by 1 base, the J end by 0 bases, with 12 bases between. Germline V gives CDR1 LNHDA, CDR2 SQIVND (reference sequence). CDR3 protein: CASSIGRGAMNTEAFF. CDR3 sequence (DNA): TGTGCCAGTAGTATAGGTCGGGGGGCAATGAACACTGAAGCTTTCTTT.

The V call is TRBV6-5, the J call TRBJ1-2, with no clear D. V lost 2 bases to trimming and J lost 4 bases, with 8 bases between them. The germline gives CDR1 MNHEY, CDR2 SVGAGI. The CDR3 contains 13 residues. The CDR3 DNA reads as TGTGCCAGCAGTTACCAGAGCGGCTATGGCTACACCTTC. This gives the protein CASSYQSGYGYTF.

The rearrangement joins TRBV11-3 to TRBJ1-1; possibly TRBD1 for D (5 bases). V was pared by 6 bases and J by 6 bases, with 8 bases between. The CDR3 runs to 11 residues. Germline-derived CDR1 and CDR2 are SGHNT and YENEEA. The CDR3 here is CASSRGAEAFF. CDR3 DNA sequence: TGTGCCAGCAGTCGGGGGGCTGAAGCTTTCTTT.

This rearrangement joins TRBV15 to TRBJ2-7; 9 positions match TRBD2. V lost 6 bases, J lost 5 bases, and 5 bases stayed unmatched. Germline loops: CDR1 LNHNV, CDR2 YYDKDF (reference sequence). The CDR3 is 13 residues long. Here the CDR3 reads CATRFAGGDEQYF. The CDR3 DNA reads TGTGCCACCAGATTCGCGGGGGGGGACGAGCAGTACTTC.

This clone was detected only once. The DNA of the CDR3 is TGTGCCAGCAGCCCGTCGGGGGGCCCCAGCACTGAAGCTTTCTTT. Translated: CASSPSGGPSTEAFF. The chain employs TRBV5-6 and TRBJ1-1; D may be TRBD1 (6 bases). Looked up from germline, CDR1 is SGHDT and CDR2 is YYEEEE. V dropped 4 bases and J dropped 4 bases, with 17 bases sitting between them. The CDR3 contains 15 residues.

V gene TRBV7-3 combines with J gene TRBJ2-1, with 8 positions matching TRBD2. This CDR3 region has 14 residues. CDR1 and CDR2 from the germline V gene are SGHTA and FQGTGA. The trim removed 6 bases at V and 5 bases at J, leaving 6 bases unmatched. This CDR3 is CASSNSGANNEQFF. The CDR3 DNA sequence: TGTGCCAGCAGTAATAGCGGGGCCAACAATGAGCAGTTCTTC. Based on the CDR3 plus reference TRBV7-3 and TRBJ2-1, the full variable domain is GAGVSQTPSNKVTEKGKYVELRCDPISGHTALYWYRQSLGQGPEFLIYFQGTGAADDSGLPNDRFFAVRPEGSVSTLKIQRTERGDSAVYLCASSNSGANNEQFFGPGTRLTVL.

DNA of the CDR3: TGTGCCAGCAGCTTAGCGGGGGCAAACACTGAAGCTTTCTTT. Residues: CASSLAGANTEAFF. The rearrangement links TRBV7-2 to TRBJ1-1; weak D call: TRBD1 (6 bases). This CDR3 region has 14 residues. CDR1 and CDR2 from the germline V gene are SGHTA and FQGNSA. The ends were cut back, 0 bases at V and 2 bases at J, with 7 bases in the middle.

This sequence joins TRBV5-1 and TRBJ2-5, with 11 nucleotides matching TRBD1. Germline V lookup: CDR1 SGHRS, CDR2 YFSETQ. Unmatched junction bases numbered 24, after V lost 2 bases and J lost 9 bases. This CDR3 spans 20 amino acids. CDR3 loop: CASSFQPGQGDGGDLGAQYF. In DNA, the CDR3 is TGCGCCAGCAGCTTCCAACCGGGACAGGGGGACGGGGGCGATCTTGGGGCCCAGTACTTC.